The 30 T cell receptor beta chains given below trace back to one sample, sequenced in a study of blood T cell repertoires in COVID-19. TCRdb's copy holds only in-frame clones and misses some; the assay was immunoSEQ multiplex PCR. Altogether 350,000 to 500,000 clones are present, about 90% being singletons, with the ten largest covering 0.75% to 0.85%. Input material: peripheral blood. The origin of the receptors is a man aged 18 to 29 with COVID-19, enrolled during active disease.

This clone was counted once. The chain is built from TRBV5-1 and TRBJ2-5; D is unresolved. Deletions cut 2 bases from V and 5 bases from J, with 7 bases between. The length of the CDR3 is 12 residues. The germline V gene encodes CDR1 SGHRS and CDR2 YFSETQ. The CDR3 protein is CASSFASETQYF. CDR3 sequence (DNA): TGCGCCAGCAGCTTTGCGTCGGAGACCCAGTACTTC. Variable domain in full (rest from reference TRBV5-1 and TRBJ2-5): KAGVTQTPRYLIKTRGQQVTLSCSPISGHRSVSWYQQTPGQGLQFLFEYFSETQRNKGNFPGRFSGRQFSNSRSEMNVSTLELGDSALYLCASSFASETQYFGPGTRLLVL.

This clone was counted a few times. The V gene is TRBV2, the J gene TRBJ2-5; D is possibly TRBD2 (5 bases). Per the germline V gene, CDR1 is SNHLY and CDR2 is FYNNEI. Trimming took 6 bases from V and 0 from J, leaving 5 bases between them. The CDR3 consists of 12 residues. The CDR3 DNA reads TGTGCCAGCAGGACTAACCAAGAGACCCAGTACTTC. Translating it yields CASRTNQETQYF.

The chain is built from TRBV6-1 and TRBJ2-2, with 12 bases identical to TRBD2. The CDR3 totals 16 residues. Germline V lookup: CDR1 MNHNS, CDR2 SASEGT. Losses at the gene ends were 3 bases for V and 6 bases for J; bases not matched to a gene: 5. CDR3 sequence: CASSDASGRVAGELFF. Here the CDR3 DNA reads TGTGCCAGCAGTGATGCTAGCGGGAGGGTGGCCGGGGAGCTGTTTTTT.

The chain links TRBV3-1 (or the pseudogene TRBV3-2) to TRBJ2-5; maybe TRBD2 (6 bases). Germline CDR1 and CDR2: LGHDT and YNNKEL (reference sequence). V was shortened by 1 base and J by 5 bases, with 23 bases between the two germline ends. CDR3 length: 18 amino acids. The CDR3 here is CASSQGFRPQPAGETQYF. CDR3 bases: TGTGCCAGCAGCCAAGGGTTCCGGCCACAACCGGCGGGGGAGACCCAGTACTTC.

This CDR3 reads CASSLGHRLNTEAFF. CDR3 sequence (DNA): TGTGCCAGCAGCTTAGGGCACAGGTTGAACACTGAAGCTTTCTTT. This rearrangement joins TRBV11-2 to TRBJ1-1; possibly TRBD1 for D (5 bases). Trimming took off 1 base at V and 0 bases at J, with 9 bases between the two ends. The germline V gene encodes CDR1 SGHAT and CDR2 FQNNGV. This CDR3 has 15 residues. Together with reference TRBV11-2 and TRBJ1-1, the CDR3 gives the full variable domain: EAGVAQSPRYKIIEKRQSVAFWCNPISGHATLYWYQQILGQGPKLLIQFQNNGVVDDSQLPKDRFSAERLKGVDSTLKIQPAKLEDSAVYLCASSLGHRLNTEAFFGQGTRLTVV.

The rearrangement uses TRBV6-5 and TRBJ1-4; D ambiguous. Germline V gene sequence: CDR1 MNHEY, CDR2 SVGAGI. V gave up 2 bases and J gave up 5 bases, with 12 bases separating them. This CDR3 is built from 15 residues. Here the CDR3 reads CASSYKWTFNEKLFF. DNA of the CDR3: TGTGCCAGCAGTTACAAGTGGACTTTCAATGAAAAACTGTTTTTT.

J is TRBJ2-2 and V is TRBV7-2; 11 bases are shared with TRBD1. V trimming: 5 bases; J trimming: 5 bases; junction bases outside the gene matches: 7. CDR1 and CDR2 from the germline V gene are SGHTA and FQGNSA. This CDR3 contains 16 residues. CDR3 in amino acids: CASSPGDRGVTGELFF. The CDR3 nucleotides read TGTGCCAGCAGCCCGGGGGACAGGGGGGTAACCGGGGAGCTGTTTTTT.

This clone was observed a few times. The CDR3 DNA sequence: TGTGCCAGCAGCAGCGAGCGGGGGTCACCCCTCCACTTT. It codes for CASSSERGSPLHF. This chain connects TRBV5-4 to TRBJ1-6; TRBD1 is a possible D gene (5 bases). Trimming pared 4 bases from V and 10 bases from J, leaving 12 bases between. The length of the CDR3 is 13 residues. CDR1 is SGHNT and CDR2 is YYREEE in the germline V gene (reference sequence).

The chain employs TRBV2 and TRBJ2-7, with 9 bases fitting TRBD1. This CDR3 is built from 16 residues. J lost 0 bases, V lost 6 bases, and 9 bases had no gene match. Germline CDR1 reads SNHLY; CDR2 reads FYNNEI. The CDR3, as DNA: TGTGCCAGCAGAAACCACGGGACAGGGCCCTCCTACGAGCAGTACTTC. Encoded protein: CASRNHGTGPSYEQYF.

The V gene is TRBV11-3, the J gene TRBJ2-1; 11 bases are shared with TRBD1. The CDR3 has 16 amino acids. The germline CDR1 and CDR2 sequences are SGHNT and YENEEA. Losses at the gene ends were 4 bases for V and 12 bases for J; bases not matched to a gene: 14. The CDR3 sequence is CASSSSRDRGTEGQFF. The CDR3 DNA is TGTGCCAGCAGCTCCAGCCGGGACAGGGGGACAGAGGGGCAGTTCTTC.

The chain employs TRBV4-1 and TRBJ2-7, with D maybe TRBD1 (5 bases). The CDR3 loop spans 13 amino acids. CDR1 and CDR2 from the germline V gene are MGHRA and YSYEKL. V was trimmed by 1 base and J by 3 bases, leaving 7 bases between them. CDR3 nucleotides: TGCGCCAGCAGCCAAGGGACACTCTACGAGCAGTACTTC. Translation: CASSQGTLYEQYF.

The rearrangement uses TRBV6-6 and TRBJ2-7; 8 bases map to TRBD1. The V segment lost 6 bases and the J segment 0 bases; nucleotides outside the gene matches: 7. Germline CDR1 and CDR2: MNHNY and SVGAGI (reference sequence). This CDR3 contains 15 residues. The CDR3 region has the DNA TGTGCCAGCAGCCGGACAGGGACCAGCTCCTACGAGCAGTACTTC. Translating it yields CASSRTGTSSYEQYF.

This chain joins TRBV27 and TRBJ2-7; D possibly corresponds to TRBD2 (6 bases). CDR1 is MNHEY and CDR2 is SMNVEV in the germline V gene (reference sequence). The CDR3 has 13 amino acids. V lost 2 bases, J lost 3 bases, and 8 bases lay in between. In nucleotides, the CDR3 is TGTGCCAGCAGTTTAGGGACTCACTACGAGCAGTACTTC. Translated, it gives CASSLGTHYEQYF.

The chain joins TRBV14 to TRBJ1-6; 7 bases agree with TRBD1. The CDR3 consists of 15 residues. Germline V gene sequence: CDR1 SGHDN, CDR2 FVKESK. With 5 bases clipped from V and 3 bases from J, the junction kept 4 bases outside the gene matches. This CDR3 is CASSIRTGYNSPLHF. The CDR3 DNA reads as TGTGCCAGCAGCATCCGGACAGGCTATAATTCACCCCTCCACTTT.

J is TRBJ2-7 and V is TRBV19; TRBD1 might be the D (6 bases). This CDR3 is 14 amino acids long. Germline CDR1 and CDR2: LNHDA and SQIVND (reference sequence). Trimming took off 0 bases at V and 7 bases at J, with 13 bases between the two ends. The CDR3 is CASSIDPTGREQYF. The CDR3 DNA follows: TGTGCCAGTAGTATAGATCCCACAGGGCGGGAGCAGTACTTC.

This rearrangement joins TRBV7-9 to TRBJ2-7; the D is unclear. Germline assignment: CDR1 SEHNR and CDR2 FQNEAQ (reference sequence). The CDR3 has 11 amino acids. Trimming removed 5 bases from V and 5 bases from J, with 7 bases in between. CDR3 residues: CASSTRDEQYF. DNA of the CDR3: TGTGCCAGCAGCACTCGGGACGAGCAGTACTTC. The entire variable domain, with the rest obtained from reference TRBV7-9 and TRBJ2-7, is as follows: DTGVSQNPRHKITKRGQNVTFRCDPISEHNRLYWYRQTLGQGPEFLTYFQNEAQLEKSRLLSDRFSAERPKGSFSTLEIQRTEQGDSAMYLCASSTRDEQYFGPGTRLTVT.

The V gene is TRBV5-1, the J gene TRBJ2-3, with 12 bases matching TRBD2. V shed 4 bases and J 2 bases; nucleotides not matched to a gene: 5. The CDR3 is 16 residues long. Germline V lookup: CDR1 SGHRS, CDR2 YFSETQ. This chain's CDR3 is CASSAGTSGPTDTQYF. DNA for the CDR3: TGCGCCAGCAGCGCAGGGACTAGCGGGCCCACAGATACGCAGTATTTT.

This clone was seen only once. The V call is TRBV9, the J call TRBJ2-7; tentative D call: TRBD2 (6 bases). In germline, CDR1 is SGDLS, CDR2 YYNGEE. The CDR3 runs 15 residues. The germline V and J ends were trimmed by 4 bases and 0 bases, with 14 bases remaining between them. The CDR3: CASSPEGLSSYEQYF. The DNA for the CDR3 is TGTGCCAGCAGCCCCGAGGGACTCAGCTCCTACGAGCAGTACTTC.

The table lists this clone with a count of one. The chain joins TRBV3-1 (or the pseudogene TRBV3-2) to TRBJ1-1; D remains ambiguous. The CDR3 runs 12 residues. In germline, CDR1 is LGHDT, CDR2 YNNKEL (reference sequence). V was trimmed by 3 bases and J by 3 bases, leaving 5 bases between them. The CDR3 loop reads CASSHVDTEAFF. The CDR3 nucleotides are TGTGCCAGCAGCCACGTTGACACTGAAGCTTTCTTT.

The J gene is TRBJ2-1, the V gene TRBV27; the match to TRBD2 covers 7 bases. The length of the CDR3 is 15 residues. V gave up 6 bases and J gave up 3 bases; unmatched junction bases: 8. Germline V lookup: CDR1 MNHEY, CDR2 SMNVEV (reference sequence). CDR3 DNA sequence: TGTGCCAGCAGGACGGCGGGAGCCGGCTACAATGAGCAGTTCTTC. Residues: CASRTAGAGYNEQFF.

V and J are TRBV2 and TRBJ1-6, with a weak D call TRBD1 (6 bases). CDR1 and CDR2 from the germline V gene are SNHLY and FYNNEI. The V end lost 11 bases, the J end lost 3 bases, and 11 bases lay between the germline ends. This CDR3 is built from 13 residues. The CDR3 coding sequence is TGTGCCGGAAGGGGGTTCTATAATTCACCCCTCCACTTT. It translates to CAGRGFYNSPLHF.

V is TRBV10-3 and J is TRBJ1-1; D is ambiguous. Looked up from germline, CDR1 is ENHRY and CDR2 is SYGVKD. Trimming took off 3 bases at V and 6 bases at J, with 11 bases between the two ends. This CDR3 comprises 13 residues. CDR3 in DNA: TGTGCCATCAGTGAACCAGGCTTAGCTGAAGCTTTCTTT. This sequence encodes CAISEPGLAEAFF.

This chain uses TRBV6-1 with TRBJ2-5, with TRBD1 matching over 8 bases. The CDR3 runs 16 residues. Germline V gene lookup returns CDR1 MNHNS and CDR2 SASEGT. With V trimmed by 0 bases and J by 1 base, 4 bases remained unmatched. Here the CDR3 DNA reads TGTGCCAGCAGTGAAGCGGCCGGGACAGGCCAAGAGACCCAGTACTTC. Protein sequence: CASSEAAGTGQETQYF.

This chain uses TRBV18 with TRBJ1-1; D might be TRBD1 (5 bases). V gave up 4 bases and J gave up 6 bases, with 9 bases separating them. CDR3 length: 12 amino acids. Looked up from germline, CDR1 is KGHSH and CDR2 is LQKENI. CDR3 in DNA: TGTGCCAGCTCACTAGACAGCCCTGAAGCTTTCTTT. Residues: CASSLDSPEAFF.

The rearrangement links TRBV6-6 to TRBJ1-6, with 9 bases fitting TRBD1. The CDR3 loop spans 15 amino acids. In germline, CDR1 is MNHNY, CDR2 SVGAGI (reference sequence). V lost 6 bases to trimming and J lost 8 bases; unmatched junction nucleotides: 8. The CDR3 bases are TGTGCCAGCAGCTACAGGGGGCCGCTAGATTCACCCCTCCACTTT. Protein product: CASSYRGPLDSPLHF.

This clone was seen only once. J is TRBJ2-7 and V is TRBV7-6; 8 nucleotides line up with TRBD2. Germline CDR1 SGHVS, CDR2 FNYEAQ. This CDR3 spans 18 amino acids. Trimming cost V 1 base and J 7 bases; bases outside gene matches: 18. The CDR3, as DNA: TGTGCCAGCAGCTTAGAGCCCCTCGGAGCGGGAGTCTTCTTTGAGCAGTACTTC. Its protein is CASSLEPLGAGVFFEQYF.

The V and J genes are TRBV28 and TRBJ2-1; 10 nucleotides agree with TRBD2. This CDR3 comprises 15 residues. The germline gives CDR1 MDHEN, CDR2 SYDVKM. With 3 bases clipped from V and 10 bases from J, the junction kept 9 bases outside the gene matches. CDR3 region: CASSFMTSGSAEQFF. The CDR3 bases are TGTGCCAGCAGTTTTATGACTAGCGGGTCCGCAGAGCAGTTCTTC. The full variable domain, rest sourced from reference TRBV28 and TRBJ2-1, is DVKVTQSSRYLVKRTGEKVFLECVQDMDHENMFWYRQDPGLGLRLIYFSYDVKMKEKGDIPEGYSVSREKKERFSLILESASTNQTSMYLCASSFMTSGSAEQFFGPGTRLTVL.

The V call is TRBV2, the J call TRBJ1-1; D is unresolved. Germline loops: CDR1 SNHLY, CDR2 FYNNEI. Trimming shortened V by 3 bases and J by 0 bases, and 8 bases separated the two germline ends. CDR3 length: 14 amino acids. CDR3: CASSDAGMNTEAFF. CDR3 DNA sequence: TGTGCCAGCAGTGACGCAGGAATGAACACTGAAGCTTTCTTT.

The chain couples TRBV7-3 to TRBJ1-1; TRBD1 is a possible D gene (5 bases). Germline V gene sequence: CDR1 SGHTA, CDR2 FQGTGA. The V end was cut by 5 bases, the J end by 4 bases, with 17 bases between. The CDR3 contains 15 residues. CDR3 sequence (DNA): TGTGCCAGCAGCCCCATGGGGGGATTTGGCACTGAAGCTTTCTTT. Translating it yields CASSPMGGFGTEAFF.

The V and J genes are TRBV10-3 and TRBJ2-3; TRBD2 might be the D (5 bases). This CDR3 has 15 amino acids. Germline V CDR1 and CDR2: ENHRY, SYGVKD. Trimming removed 2 bases at V and 3 bases at J, with 12 bases between. As DNA, the CDR3 is TGTGCCATCAGTGAGGGAGGAGGCTCGACAGATACGCAGTATTTT. Amino acid sequence: CAISEGGGSTDTQYF.